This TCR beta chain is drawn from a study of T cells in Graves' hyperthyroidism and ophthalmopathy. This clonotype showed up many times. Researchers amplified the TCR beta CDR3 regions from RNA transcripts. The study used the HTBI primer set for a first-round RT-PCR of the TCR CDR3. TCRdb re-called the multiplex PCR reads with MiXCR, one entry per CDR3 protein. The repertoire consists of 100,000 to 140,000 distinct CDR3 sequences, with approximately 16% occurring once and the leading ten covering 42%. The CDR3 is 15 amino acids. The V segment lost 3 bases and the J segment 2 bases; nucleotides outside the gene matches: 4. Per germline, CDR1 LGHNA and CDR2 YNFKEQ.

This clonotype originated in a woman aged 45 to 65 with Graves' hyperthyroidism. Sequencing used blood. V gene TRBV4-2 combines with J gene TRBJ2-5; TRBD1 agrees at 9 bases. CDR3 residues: CASSHGDRAQETQYF. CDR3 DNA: TGTGCCAGCAGCCACGGGGACAGGGCGCAAGAGACCCAGTACTTC.